The present T cell receptor (beta chain) was sequenced within a study of CD8 T cells in Susac syndrome. Sequencing of TCR beta drew on CD8+ and CD4+ T cells from blood. Multiple sclerosis controls were treatment-naive patients with stable or active relapsing-remitting disease. It was negative isolation that provided the CD8+ and CD4+ T cells, whereas TEMRA cells were enriched by FACS. This CDR3 is built from 14 residues. V was shortened by 2 bases and J by 7 bases, with 14 bases between the two germline ends. Per germline, CDR1 SGHRS and CDR2 YFSETQ. Reverse transcription of roughly 0.45 to 1 ug RNA was carried out with random hexamers. Amplification of TCR beta CDR3 by immunoSEQ multiplex PCR spanned 54 Vbeta and 13 Jbeta. A single record per CDR3 protein comes from TCRdb applying MiXCR to the immunoSEQ multiplex PCR reads. The table lists 170,000 or so distinct CDR3 sequences, approximately 94% of them singletons, with around 0.097% in the top ten.

Sequencing was carried out using CD4+ T cells from PBMCs. V is TRBV5-1 and J is TRBJ2-3, with a possible D match to TRBD1 (6 bases). The source is a human donor with multiple sclerosis. The CDR3 nucleotides are TGCGCCAGCAGCTTTGATGGACAGCGGAATACGCAGTATTTT. This codes for CASSFDGQRNTQYF.